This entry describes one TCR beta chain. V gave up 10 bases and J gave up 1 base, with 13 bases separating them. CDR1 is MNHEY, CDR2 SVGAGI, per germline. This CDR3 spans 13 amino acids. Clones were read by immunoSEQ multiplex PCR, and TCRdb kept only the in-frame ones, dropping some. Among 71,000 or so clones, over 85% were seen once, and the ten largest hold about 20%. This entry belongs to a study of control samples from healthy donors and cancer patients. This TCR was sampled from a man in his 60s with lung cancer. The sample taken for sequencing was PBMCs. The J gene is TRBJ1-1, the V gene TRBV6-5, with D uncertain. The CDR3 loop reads CATQWTANTEAFF. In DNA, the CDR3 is TGTGCCACCCAATGGACGGCGAACACTGAAGCTTTCTTT.